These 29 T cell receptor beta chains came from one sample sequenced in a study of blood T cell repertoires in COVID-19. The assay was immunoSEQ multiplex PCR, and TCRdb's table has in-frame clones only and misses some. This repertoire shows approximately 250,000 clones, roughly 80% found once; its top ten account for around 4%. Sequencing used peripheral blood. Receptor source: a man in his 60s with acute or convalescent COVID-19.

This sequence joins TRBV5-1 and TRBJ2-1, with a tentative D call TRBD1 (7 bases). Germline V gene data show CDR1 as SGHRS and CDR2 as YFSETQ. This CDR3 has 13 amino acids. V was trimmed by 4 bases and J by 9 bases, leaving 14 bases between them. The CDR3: CASSPDREAEQFF. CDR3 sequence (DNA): TGCGCCAGCAGCCCAGACAGGGAGGCTGAGCAGTTCTTC.

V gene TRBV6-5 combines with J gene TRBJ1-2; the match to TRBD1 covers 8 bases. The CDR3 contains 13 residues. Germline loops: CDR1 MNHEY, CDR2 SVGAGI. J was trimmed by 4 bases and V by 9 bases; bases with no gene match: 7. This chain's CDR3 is CASTDRGAYGYTF. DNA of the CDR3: TGTGCCAGTACCGACAGGGGCGCCTATGGCTACACCTTC.

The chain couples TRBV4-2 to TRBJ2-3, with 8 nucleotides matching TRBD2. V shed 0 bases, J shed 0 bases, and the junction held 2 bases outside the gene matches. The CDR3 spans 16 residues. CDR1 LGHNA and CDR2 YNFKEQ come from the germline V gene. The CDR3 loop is CASSQEVAGSTDTQYF. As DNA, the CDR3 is TGTGCCAGCAGCCAAGAGGTAGCGGGAAGCACAGATACGCAGTATTTT.

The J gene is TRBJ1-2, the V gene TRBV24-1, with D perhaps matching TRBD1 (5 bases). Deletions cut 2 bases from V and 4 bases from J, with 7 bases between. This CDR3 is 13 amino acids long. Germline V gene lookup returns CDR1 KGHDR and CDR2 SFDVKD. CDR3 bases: TGTGCCACCAGTGATTCTCAGGGCTATGGCTACACCTTC. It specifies CATSDSQGYGYTF.

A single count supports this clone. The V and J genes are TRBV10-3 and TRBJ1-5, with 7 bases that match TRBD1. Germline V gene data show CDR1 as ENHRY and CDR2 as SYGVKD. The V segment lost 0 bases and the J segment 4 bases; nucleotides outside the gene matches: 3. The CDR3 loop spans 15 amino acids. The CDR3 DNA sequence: TGTGCCATCAGTGAGTCGACAGGGATAAATCAGCCCCAGCATTTT. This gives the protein CAISESTGINQPQHF.

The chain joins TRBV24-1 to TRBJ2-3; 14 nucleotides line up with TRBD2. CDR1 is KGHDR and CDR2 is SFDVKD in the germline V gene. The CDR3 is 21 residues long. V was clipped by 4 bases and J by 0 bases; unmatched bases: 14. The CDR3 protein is CATSDSPGLAGESGSTDTQYF. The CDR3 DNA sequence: TGTGCCACCAGTGACTCACCGGGACTAGCGGGAGAAAGTGGGAGCACAGATACGCAGTATTTT.

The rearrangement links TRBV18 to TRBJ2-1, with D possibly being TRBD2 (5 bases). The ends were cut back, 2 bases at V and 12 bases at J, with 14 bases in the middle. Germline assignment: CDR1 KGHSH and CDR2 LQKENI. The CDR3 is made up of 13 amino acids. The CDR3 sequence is CASSPTYRETQFF. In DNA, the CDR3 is TGTGCCAGCTCACCAACGTACCGGGAAACGCAGTTCTTC. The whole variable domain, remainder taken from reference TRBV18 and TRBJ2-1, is NAGVMQNPRHLVRRRGQEARLRCSPMKGHSHVYWYRQLPEEGLKFMVYLQKENIIDESGMPKERFSAEFPKEGPSILRIQQVVRGDSAAYFCASSPTYRETQFFGPGTRLTVL.

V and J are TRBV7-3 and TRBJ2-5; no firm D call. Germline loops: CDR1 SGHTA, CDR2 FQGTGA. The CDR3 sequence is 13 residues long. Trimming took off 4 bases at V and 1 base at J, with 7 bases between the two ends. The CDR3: CASSYSPQETQYF. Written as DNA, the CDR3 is TGTGCCAGCAGCTACTCGCCCCAAGAGACCCAGTACTTC.

CDR3 amino acids: CASSTAPTGEYGYTF. The CDR3, as DNA: TGTGCCAGTAGTACCGCCCCGACAGGGGAGTACGGCTACACCTTC. The chain carries TRBV19 and TRBJ1-2, with 8 nucleotides matching TRBD1. Per the germline V gene, CDR1 is LNHDA and CDR2 is SQIVND (reference sequence). The CDR3 has 15 residues. V lost 4 bases and J lost 8; bases outside the gene matches: 12.

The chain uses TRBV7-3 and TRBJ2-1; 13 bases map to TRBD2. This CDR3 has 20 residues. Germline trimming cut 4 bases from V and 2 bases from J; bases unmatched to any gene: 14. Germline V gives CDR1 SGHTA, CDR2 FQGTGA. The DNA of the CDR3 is TGTGCCAGCAGCTCGCCCAACCGGACTAGCGGGAGAGTCCCCTACAATGAGCAGTTCTTC. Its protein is CASSSPNRTSGRVPYNEQFF.

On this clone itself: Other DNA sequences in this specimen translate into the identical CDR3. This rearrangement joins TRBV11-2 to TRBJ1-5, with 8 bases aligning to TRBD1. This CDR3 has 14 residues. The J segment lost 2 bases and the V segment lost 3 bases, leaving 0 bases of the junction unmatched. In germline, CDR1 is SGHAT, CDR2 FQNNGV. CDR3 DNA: TGTGCCAGCAGCTTGGACAGGGGCAATCAGCCCCAGCATTTT. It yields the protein CASSLDRGNQPQHF.

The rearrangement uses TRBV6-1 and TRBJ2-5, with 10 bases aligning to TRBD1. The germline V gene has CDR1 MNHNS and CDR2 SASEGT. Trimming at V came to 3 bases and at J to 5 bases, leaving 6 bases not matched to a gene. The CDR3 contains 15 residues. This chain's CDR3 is CASSDRRTGGETQYF. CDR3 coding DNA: TGTGCCAGCAGTGATAGACGGACAGGGGGGGAGACCCAGTACTTC.

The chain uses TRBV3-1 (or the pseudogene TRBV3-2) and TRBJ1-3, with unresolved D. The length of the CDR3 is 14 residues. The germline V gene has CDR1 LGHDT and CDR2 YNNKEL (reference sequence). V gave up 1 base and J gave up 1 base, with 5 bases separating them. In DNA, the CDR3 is TGTGCCAGCAGCCAAGGCGTTTCTGGAAACACCATATATTTT. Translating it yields CASSQGVSGNTIYF.

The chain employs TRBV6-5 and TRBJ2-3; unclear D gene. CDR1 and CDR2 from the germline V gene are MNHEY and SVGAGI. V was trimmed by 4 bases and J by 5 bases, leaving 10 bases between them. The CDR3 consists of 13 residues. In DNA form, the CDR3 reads TGTGCCAGCAGTTCCGTACAGTTAGATACGCAGTATTTT. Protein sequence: CASSSVQLDTQYF.

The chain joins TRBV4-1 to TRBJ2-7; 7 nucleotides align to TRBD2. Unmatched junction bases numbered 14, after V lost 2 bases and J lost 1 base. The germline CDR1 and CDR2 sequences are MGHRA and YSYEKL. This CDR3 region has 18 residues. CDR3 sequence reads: CASSQSLGSGTVSYEQYF. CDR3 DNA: TGCGCCAGCAGCCAAAGTCTCGGGAGCGGGACTGTTTCCTACGAGCAGTACTTC.

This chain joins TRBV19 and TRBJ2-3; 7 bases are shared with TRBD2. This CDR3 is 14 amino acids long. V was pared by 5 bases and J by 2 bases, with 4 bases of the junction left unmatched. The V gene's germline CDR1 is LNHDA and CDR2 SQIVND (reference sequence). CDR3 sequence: CASSWREPTDTQYF. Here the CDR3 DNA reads TGTGCCAGTAGTTGGCGGGAGCCCACAGATACGCAGTATTTT.

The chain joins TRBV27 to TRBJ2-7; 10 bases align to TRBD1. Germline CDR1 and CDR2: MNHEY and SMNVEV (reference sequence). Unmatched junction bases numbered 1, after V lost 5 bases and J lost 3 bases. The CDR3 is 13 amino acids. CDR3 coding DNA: TGTGCCAGCAGTGGACAGGGGGGCTACGAGCAGTACTTC. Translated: CASSGQGGYEQYF.

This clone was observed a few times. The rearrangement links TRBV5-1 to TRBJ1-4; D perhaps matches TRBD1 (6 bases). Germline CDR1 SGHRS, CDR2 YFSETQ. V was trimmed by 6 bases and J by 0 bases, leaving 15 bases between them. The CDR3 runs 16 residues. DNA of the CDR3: TGCGCCAGCACTCCGGGACAACCAGCAACTAATGAAAAACTGTTTTTT. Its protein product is CASTPGQPATNEKLFF.

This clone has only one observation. For the CDR3, the DNA is TGTGCTAGTGGTTTGCCCCGGACTAGCGGGGGCACTAATACGCAGTATTTT. Translating it yields CASGLPRTSGGTNTQYF. The genes are TRBV12-5 and TRBJ2-3, with 13 bases aligning to TRBD2. Trimming took 2 bases from V and 7 from J; bases not matched to a gene: 9. The CDR3 consists of 17 residues. Germline CDR1 reads LGHNT; CDR2 reads FRNRAP.

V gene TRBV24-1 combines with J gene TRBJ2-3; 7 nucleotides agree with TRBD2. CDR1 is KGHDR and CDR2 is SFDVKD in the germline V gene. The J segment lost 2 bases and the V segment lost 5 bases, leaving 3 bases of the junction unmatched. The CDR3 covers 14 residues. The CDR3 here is CATSGAGNTDTQYF. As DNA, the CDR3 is TGTGCCACCAGTGGAGCGGGGAACACAGATACGCAGTATTTT.

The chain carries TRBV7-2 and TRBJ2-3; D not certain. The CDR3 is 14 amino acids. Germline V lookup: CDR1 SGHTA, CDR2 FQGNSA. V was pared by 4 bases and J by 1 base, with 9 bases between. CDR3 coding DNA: TGTGCCAGCAGCTCACGACTCCGCACAGATACGCAGTATTTT. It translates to CASSSRLRTDTQYF.

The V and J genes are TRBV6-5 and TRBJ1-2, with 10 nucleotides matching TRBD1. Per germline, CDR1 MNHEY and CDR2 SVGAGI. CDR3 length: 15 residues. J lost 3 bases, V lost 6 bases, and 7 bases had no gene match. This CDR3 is CASREGQGNYYGYTF. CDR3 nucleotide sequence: TGTGCCAGCAGAGAGGGACAGGGGAATTACTATGGCTACACCTTC.

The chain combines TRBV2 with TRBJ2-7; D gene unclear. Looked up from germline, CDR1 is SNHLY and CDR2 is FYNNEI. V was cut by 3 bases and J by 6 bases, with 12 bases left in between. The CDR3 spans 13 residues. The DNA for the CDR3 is TGTGCCAGCAGTGAGACGACAACCGGCGAGCAGTACTTC. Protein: CASSETTTGEQYF.

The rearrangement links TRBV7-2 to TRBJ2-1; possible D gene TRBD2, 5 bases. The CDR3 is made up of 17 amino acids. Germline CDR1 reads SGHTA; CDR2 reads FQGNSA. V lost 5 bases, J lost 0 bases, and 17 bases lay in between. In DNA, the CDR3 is TGTGCCAGCAGCCACCCGACTACCGAGGTCTCCTACAATGAGCAGTTCTTC. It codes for CASSHPTTEVSYNEQFF.

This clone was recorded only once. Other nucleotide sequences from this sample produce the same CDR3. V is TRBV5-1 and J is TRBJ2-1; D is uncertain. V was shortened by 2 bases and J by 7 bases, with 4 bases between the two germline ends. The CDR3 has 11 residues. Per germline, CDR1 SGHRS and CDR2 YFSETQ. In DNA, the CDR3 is TGCGCCAGCAGCTTCGGGAATGAGCAGTTCTTC. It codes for CASSFGNEQFF.

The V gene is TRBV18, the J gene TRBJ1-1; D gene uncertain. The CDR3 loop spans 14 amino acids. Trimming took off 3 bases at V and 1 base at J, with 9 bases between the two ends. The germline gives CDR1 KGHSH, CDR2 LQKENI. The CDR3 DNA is TGTGCCAGCTCACCCAGCGTCAAGAACACTGAAGCTTTCTTT. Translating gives CASSPSVKNTEAFF. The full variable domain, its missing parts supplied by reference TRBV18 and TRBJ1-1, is NAGVMQNPRHLVRRRGQEARLRCSPMKGHSHVYWYRQLPEEGLKFMVYLQKENIIDESGMPKERFSAEFPKEGPSILRIQQVVRGDSAAYFCASSPSVKNTEAFFGQGTRLTVV.

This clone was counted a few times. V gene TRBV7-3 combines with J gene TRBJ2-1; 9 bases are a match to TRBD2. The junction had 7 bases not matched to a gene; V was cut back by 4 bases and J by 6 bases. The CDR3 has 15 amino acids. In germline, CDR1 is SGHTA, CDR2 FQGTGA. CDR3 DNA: TGTGCCAGCAGCTCTCCAGCGGGGGGTAGCAATGAGCAGTTCTTC. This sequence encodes CASSSPAGGSNEQFF.

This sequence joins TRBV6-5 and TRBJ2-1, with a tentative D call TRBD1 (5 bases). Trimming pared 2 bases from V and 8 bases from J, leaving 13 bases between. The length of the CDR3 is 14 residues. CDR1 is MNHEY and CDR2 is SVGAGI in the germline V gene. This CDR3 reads CASSYGRQSDEQFF. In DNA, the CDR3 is TGTGCCAGCAGTTACGGGCGACAGAGCGATGAGCAGTTCTTC.

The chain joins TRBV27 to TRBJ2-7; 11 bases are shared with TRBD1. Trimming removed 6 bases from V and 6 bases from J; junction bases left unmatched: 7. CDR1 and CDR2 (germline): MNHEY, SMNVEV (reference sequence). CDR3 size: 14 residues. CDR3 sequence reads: CASRPGQGGSEQYF. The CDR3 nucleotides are TGTGCCAGCAGACCGGGACAGGGGGGGAGCGAGCAGTACTTC.